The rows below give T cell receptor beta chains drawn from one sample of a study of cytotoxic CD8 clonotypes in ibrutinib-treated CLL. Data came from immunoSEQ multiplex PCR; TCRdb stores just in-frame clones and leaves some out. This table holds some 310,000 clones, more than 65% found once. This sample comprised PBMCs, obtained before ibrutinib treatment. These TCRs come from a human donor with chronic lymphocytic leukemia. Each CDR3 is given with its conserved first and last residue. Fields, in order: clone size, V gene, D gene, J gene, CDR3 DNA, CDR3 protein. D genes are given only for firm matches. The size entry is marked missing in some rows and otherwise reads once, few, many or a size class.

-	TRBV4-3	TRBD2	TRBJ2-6	TGCGCCAGCAGCCTGGGACTAGCGGGAGCTGGGGCCAACGTCCTGACTTTC	CASSLGLAGAGANVLTF
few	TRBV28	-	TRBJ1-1	TGTGCCAGCAGTACGGGGATGAACACTGAAGCTTTCTTT	CASSTGMNTEAFF
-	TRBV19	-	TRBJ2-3	TGTGCCAGTAGTACCCGGCGGGGGCATGGAGATACGCAGTATTTT	CASSTRRGHGDTQYF
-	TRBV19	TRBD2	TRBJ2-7	TGTGCCAGTAGTCTGAGACTAGCGGGGGGATCCTACGAGCAGTACTTC	CASSLRLAGGSYEQYF
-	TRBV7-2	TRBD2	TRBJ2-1	TGTGCCAGCAGCTTGGTAGCGGGAGGCTACAATGAGCAGTTCTTC	CASSLVAGGYNEQFF
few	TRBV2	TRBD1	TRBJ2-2	TGTGCCGACAGGGGCAGCTTGAACACCGGGGAGCTGTTTTTT	CADRGSLNTGELFF
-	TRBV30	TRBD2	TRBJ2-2	TGTGCCGCAGCGGGATCGGTCACCGGGGAGCTGTTTTTT	CAAAGSVTGELFF
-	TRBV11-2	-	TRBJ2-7	TGTGCCAGCAGCCCTATCGACAGGTTCGGCCACGAGCAGTACTTC	CASSPIDRFGHEQYF
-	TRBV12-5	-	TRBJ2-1	TGTGCTAGTGGTTTCCTCGGGGCTGGGAATGAGCAGTTCTTC	CASGFLGAGNEQFF
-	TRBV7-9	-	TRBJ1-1	TGTGCCAGCAGCCTCGACAGACAGCGGAACACTGAAGCTTTCTTT	CASSLDRQRNTEAFF
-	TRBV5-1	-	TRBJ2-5	TGCGCCAGCAGCTTGGCATTACAGGGTGGGACCCAGTACTTC	CASSLALQGGTQYF
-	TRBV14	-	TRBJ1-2	TGTGCCAGCAGCCCCGGGACGACCAATGGCTACACCTTC	CASSPGTTNGYTF
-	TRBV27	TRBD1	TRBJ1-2	TGTGCCAGCAGCCCGGACAGGAACTATGGCTACACCTTC	CASSPDRNYGYTF
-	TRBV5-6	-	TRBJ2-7	TGTGCCAGCAGCTTCTTTGCGAACGCCTACGAGCAGTACTTC	CASSFFANAYEQYF
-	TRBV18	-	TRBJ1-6	TGTGCCAGCTCACCACGGATCCCCACAGGGTTTGGTTCACCCCTCCACTTT	CASSPRIPTGFGSPLHF
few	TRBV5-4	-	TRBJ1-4	TGTGCCAGCAGAGGTCCTAACTTGGACGGAAAACTGTTTTTT	CASRGPNLDGKLFF
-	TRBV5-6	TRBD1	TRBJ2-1	TGTGCCAGCAGCTTGGCCCCGGGACAGAGGAATGAGCAGTTCTTC	CASSLAPGQRNEQFF
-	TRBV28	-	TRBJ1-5	TGTGCCAGCAGTCCGACAGAGAAAGGCAATCAGCCCCAGCATTTT	CASSPTEKGNQPQHF
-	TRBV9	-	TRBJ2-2	TGTGCCAGCAGCGCCCCCTCCAACACCGGGGAGCTGTTTTTT	CASSAPSNTGELFF
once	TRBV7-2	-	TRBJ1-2	TGTGCCAGCAGCTTAGTGGCCACCGTCAACTATGGCTACACCTTC	CASSLVATVNYGYTF
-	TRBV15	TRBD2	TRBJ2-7	TGTGCCACCAACAGAGGACTAGCGGGAGGGCCTTACGAGCAGTACTTC	CATNRGLAGGPYEQYF
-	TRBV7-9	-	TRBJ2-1	TGTGCCAGCAGCTTATCCCCCGCCCGGGAGCAGTTCTTC	CASSLSPAREQFF
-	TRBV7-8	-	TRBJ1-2	TGTGCCAGCAGCTTAGGTCGCACAGATGGCTACACCTTC	CASSLGRTDGYTF
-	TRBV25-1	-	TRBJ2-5	TGTGCCAGCAGTGGGAAGGACCGAGAATTCCAAGAGACCCAGTACTTC	CASSGKDREFQETQYF
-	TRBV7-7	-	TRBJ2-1	TGTGCTAGCAGCAAAGACAGTTACAATGAGCAGTTCTTC	CASSKDSYNEQFF